These 21 T cell receptor beta chains share one sample of origin, sequenced in a study of blood T cell repertoires in COVID-19. TCRdb keeps only in-frame clones here, not all; method: immunoSEQ multiplex PCR. The repertoire holds about 110,000 clones, roughly 81% seen once, with more than 8% in the top ten. Sequencing was carried out using peripheral blood. The receptors originated from a woman in her 70s with acute or convalescent COVID-19.

The chain combines TRBV5-1 with TRBJ2-2; weak D call: TRBD1 (5 bases). Deletions cut 0 bases from V and 8 bases from J, with 11 bases between. The CDR3 consists of 14 residues. Looked up from germline, CDR1 is SGHRS and CDR2 is YFSETQ. The CDR3 nucleotides are TGCGCCAGCAGCTTGGATGGGGCGGCGGGGGAGCTGTTTTTT. Protein product: CASSLDGAAGELFF.

This chain joins TRBV7-9 and TRBJ2-3; no clear D gene. Trimming left V 3 bases short and J 2 bases short, with 9 bases between. Germline V gives CDR1 SEHNR, CDR2 FQNEAQ (reference sequence). The CDR3 has 14 residues. In DNA, the CDR3 is TGTGCCAGCAGCTTTAATTGGCCCACAGATACGCAGTATTTT. This translates into CASSFNWPTDTQYF.

This chain connects TRBV2 to TRBJ2-7; 7 nucleotides match TRBD1. The CDR3 extends over 13 amino acids. V dropped 7 bases and J dropped 2; count of bases not matched to a gene: 5. Germline lookup yields CDR1 SNHLY and CDR2 FYNNEI. The DNA of the CDR3 is TGTGCCAGCATGAGGGACAGCACCTACGAGCAGTACTTC. Amino acid sequence: CASMRDSTYEQYF.

The gene calls are TRBV18 and TRBJ2-5, with a tentative D call TRBD2 (6 bases). There are 16 residues in the CDR3. Trimming pared 0 bases from V and 4 bases from J, leaving 15 bases between. Germline CDR1 is KGHSH and CDR2 is LQKENI. The CDR3 here is CASSPPVLFGGETQYF. CDR3 bases: TGTGCCAGCTCACCACCGGTCCTTTTCGGGGGAGAGACCCAGTACTTC.

V is TRBV10-3 and J is TRBJ1-5, with D maybe TRBD1 (6 bases). Germline lookup yields CDR1 ENHRY and CDR2 SYGVKD. There are 14 residues in the CDR3. Trimming took off 6 bases at V and 4 bases at J, with 13 bases between the two ends. The CDR3 region is CAIRGAQGNQPQHF. Here the CDR3 DNA reads TGTGCCATCAGAGGGGCCCAGGGGAATCAGCCCCAGCATTTT.

V usage is TRBV30 and J usage is TRBJ1-2, with no clear D. The CDR3 sequence is 13 residues long. Trimming removed 0 bases at V and 2 bases at J, with 7 bases between. Germline V gene lookup returns CDR1 GTSNPN and CDR2 SVGIG (reference sequence). This CDR3 reads CAWSVGLNYGYTF. In DNA form, the CDR3 reads TGTGCCTGGAGTGTTGGACTAAACTATGGCTACACCTTC. Variable domain in full (rest from reference TRBV30 and TRBJ1-2): SQTIHQWPATLVQPVGSPLSLECTVEGTSNPNLYWYRQAAGRGLQLLFYSVGIGQISSEVPQNLSASRPQDRQFILSSKKLLLSDSGFYLCAWSVGLNYGYTFGSGTRLTVV.

As regards this clone: Other DNA sequences within the sample encode an identical CDR3. The J gene is TRBJ1-2, the V gene TRBV30, with TRBD1 as a possible D gene (6 bases). The CDR3 runs 13 residues. The V gene's germline CDR1 is GTSNPN and CDR2 SVGIG (reference sequence). V shed 4 bases and J shed 4 bases, with 13 bases lying between them. CDR3 in DNA: TGTGCCTGGAACCCGGGGGGCGGCTATGGCTACACCTTC. Translated, it gives CAWNPGGGYGYTF.

The chain combines TRBV2 with TRBJ1-1; TRBD1 might be the D (6 bases). The CDR3 covers 12 residues. The germline gives CDR1 SNHLY, CDR2 FYNNEI. V was trimmed by 5 bases and J by 8 bases, leaving 12 bases between them. The CDR3: CASSKGRGEAFF. The DNA of the CDR3 is TGTGCCAGCAGTAAGGGGAGGGGGGAAGCTTTCTTT.

The rearrangement joins TRBV10-1 to TRBJ1-4, with D maybe TRBD1 (6 bases). Trimming stripped 9 bases from V and 6 bases from J, with 20 bases between. Germline V lookup: CDR1 WNHNN, CDR2 SYGVQD (reference sequence). The CDR3 is made up of 15 amino acids. The CDR3 coding sequence is TGCGCCAGTAATATATCTGACAGGCGAGATGAAAAACTGTTTTTT. Translated: CASNISDRRDEKLFF.

The J gene is TRBJ2-6, the V gene TRBV19; TRBD1 agrees at 7 bases. The V segment lost 7 bases and the J segment 0 bases; nucleotides outside the gene matches: 6. CDR3 length equals 16 residues. Per the germline V gene, CDR1 is LNHDA and CDR2 is SQIVND (reference sequence). The CDR3 loop reads CASTDRTTSGANVLTF. The DNA for the CDR3 is TGTGCCAGTACGGACAGGACAACCTCTGGGGCCAACGTCCTGACTTTC.

The rearrangement joins TRBV9 to TRBJ2-2, with D hard to call. The V end was cut by 0 bases, the J end by 3 bases, with 6 bases between. From germline, CDR1 is SGDLS and CDR2 YYNGEE. This CDR3 has 14 amino acids. The CDR3 is CASSVVPDTGELFF. The CDR3 DNA follows: TGTGCCAGCAGCGTAGTTCCGGACACCGGGGAGCTGTTTTTT.

This sequence joins TRBV5-1 and TRBJ2-1; TRBD2 matches 9 bases. After removal of 2 bases from V and 8 bases from J, the junction contained 11 bases not matched to a gene. The CDR3 length is 16 residues. The germline V gene has CDR1 SGHRS and CDR2 YFSETQ. The chain's CDR3 is CASSLGGGTSSYEQFF. CDR3 bases: TGCGCCAGCAGCTTAGGAGGCGGGACTAGCAGTTATGAGCAGTTCTTC.

The V gene is TRBV5-4, the J gene TRBJ2-1; the D gene is possibly TRBD2 (6 bases). Trimming shortened V by 4 bases and J by 6 bases, and 11 bases separated the two germline ends. CDR1 is SGHNT and CDR2 is YYREEE in the germline V gene (reference sequence). The CDR3 totals 13 residues. CDR3 nucleotide sequence: TGTGCCAGCAGCATAGCGGAAGTCAATGAGCAGTTCTTC. Its translation is CASSIAEVNEQFF.

CDR3 sequence: CASSPGGQTTYEQYF. The DNA for the CDR3 is TGTGCCAGCAGCCCAGGGGGCCAAACCACCTACGAGCAGTACTTC. V and J are TRBV7-9 and TRBJ2-7, with 8 bases fitting TRBD1. The V and J ends lost 5 bases and 2 bases, in that order; junction bases with no gene match: 8. Germline CDR1 and CDR2: SEHNR and FQNEAQ (reference sequence). The CDR3 runs to 15 residues.

This chain connects TRBV5-4 to TRBJ2-2; TRBD2 matches at 11 bases. The V gene end was trimmed by 2 bases and the J gene end by 6 bases; junction bases not matched to a gene: 3. The CDR3 is 15 amino acids. Germline loops: CDR1 SGHNT, CDR2 YYREEE (reference sequence). The CDR3 loop is CASSFSGGAAGELFF. The DNA of the CDR3 is TGTGCCAGCAGCTTTAGCGGGGGGGCCGCCGGGGAGCTGTTTTTT. Full variable domain (remainder filled in from reference TRBV5-4 and TRBJ2-2): ETGVTQSPTHLIKTRGQQVTLRCSSQSGHNTVSWYQQALGQGPQFIFQYYREEENGRGNFPPRFSGLQFPNYSSELNVNALELDDSALYLCASSFSGGAAGELFFGEGSRLTVL.

The rearrangement uses TRBV19 and TRBJ2-1; 16 bases map to TRBD2. CDR3 size: 18 residues. The V segment lost 8 bases and the J segment 8 bases; nucleotides outside the gene matches: 15. In germline, CDR1 is LNHDA, CDR2 SQIVND (reference sequence). The CDR3 bases are TGTGCCAGTCGATGGACAACGGGACTAGCGGGAGGGAAGGATGAGCAGTTCTTC. Translating gives CASRWTTGLAGGKDEQFF. Full variable domain (missing parts from reference TRBV19 and TRBJ2-1): DGGITQSPKYLFRKEGQNVTLSCEQNLNHDAMYWYRQDPGQGLRLIYYSQIVNDFQKGDIAEGYSVSREKKESFPLTVTSAQKNPTAFYLCASRWTTGLAGGKDEQFFGPGTRLTVL.

The V and J genes are TRBV7-9 and TRBJ2-2; D possibly corresponds to TRBD2 (6 bases). Trimming removed 6 bases from V and 0 bases from J, with 14 bases in between. Germline V gene lookup returns CDR1 SEHNR and CDR2 FQNEAQ (reference sequence). The CDR3 sequence is 16 residues long. The CDR3 sequence is CASSHKRVANTGELFF. In DNA, the CDR3 is TGTGCCAGCAGTCATAAGCGGGTCGCGAACACCGGGGAGCTGTTTTTT.

The V gene is TRBV7-9, the J gene TRBJ1-1; D gene uncertain. Germline loops: CDR1 SEHNR, CDR2 FQNEAQ (reference sequence). Trimming removed 3 bases at V and 3 bases at J, with 8 bases between. The CDR3 is 13 residues long. CDR3 DNA: TGTGCCAGCAGCTTTTCTTTCGACACTGAAGCTTTCTTT. This encodes CASSFSFDTEAFF.

J is TRBJ1-4 and V is TRBV7-8; 8 bases match TRBD1. V trimming: 5 bases; J trimming: 5 bases; junction bases outside the gene matches: 7. The CDR3 runs to 15 residues. CDR1 is SGHVS and CDR2 is FQNEAQ in the germline V gene. In DNA, the CDR3 is TGTGCCAGCAGCGTCCAGGGGGCCAGCAATGAAAAACTGTTTTTT. Amino acid sequence: CASSVQGASNEKLFF. Filled out from reference TRBV7-8 and TRBJ1-4, the complete variable domain reads GAGVSQSPRYKVAKRGQDVALRCDPISGHVSLFWYQQALGQGPEFLTYFQNEAQLDKSGLPSDRFFAERPEGSVSTLKIQRTQQEDSAVYLCASSVQGASNEKLFFGSGTQLSVL.

This clone appeared once. The chain has TRBV3-1 (or the pseudogene TRBV3-2) and TRBJ1-2; 7 nucleotides line up with TRBD1. The V gene's germline CDR1 is LGHDT and CDR2 YNNKEL (reference sequence). The V segment lost 4 bases and the J segment 0 bases; nucleotides outside the gene matches: 2. The CDR3 spans 14 residues. As DNA, the CDR3 is TGTGCCAGCAGCCCAGGACAGGCTAACTATGGCTACACCTTC. It translates to CASSPGQANYGYTF.

The rearrangement links TRBV11-3 to TRBJ2-1; TRBD1 matches at 9 bases. V shed 4 bases, J shed 7 bases, and the junction held 5 bases outside the gene matches. The CDR3 contains 14 residues. The germline CDR1 and CDR2 sequences are SGHNT and YENEEA. CDR3 loop: CASSYRTGVNEQFF. CDR3 bases: TGTGCCAGCAGCTATCGGACAGGGGTAAATGAGCAGTTCTTC.